One sample yielded the 18 T cell receptor beta chains listed below, sequenced in a study of blood T cell repertoires in COVID-19. Repertoires were generated with immunoSEQ multiplex PCR, while TCRdb's copy carries only in-frame clones and drops some. The sample holds approximately 81,000 clones, 85% to 90% seen once. Sequenced material: PBMCs or T cells enriched from blood (not recorded which). These receptors came from a woman aged 50 to 60 with acute COVID-19.

CDR3 sequence reads: CASSQQGTSNTGELFF. CDR3 DNA sequence: TGCGCCAGCAGCCAACAGGGAACATCGAACACCGGGGAGCTGTTTTTT. The V gene is TRBV5-1, the J gene TRBJ2-2, with a weak D call TRBD1 (6 bases). This CDR3 comprises 16 residues. CDR1 and CDR2 (germline): SGHRS, YFSETQ. The V end lost 4 bases, the J end lost 0 bases, and 13 bases lay between the germline ends.

The chain is built from TRBV27 and TRBJ1-2; TRBD1 matches at 7 bases. Germline values: CDR1 MNHEY, CDR2 SMNVEV (reference sequence). The CDR3 is 13 residues long. With V trimmed by 5 bases and J by 5 bases, 5 bases remained unmatched. CDR3 region: CASSLGGQYGYTF. The CDR3 DNA reads as TGTGCCAGCAGTCTAGGGGGACAGTATGGCTACACCTTC.

The gene calls are TRBV9 and TRBJ2-1, with D tentatively TRBD1 (6 bases). Trimming removed 5 bases at V and 4 bases at J, with 16 bases between. The length of the CDR3 is 15 residues. The germline CDR1 and CDR2 sequences are SGDLS and YYNGEE. The CDR3 protein is CASSVTGTPYNEQFF. The CDR3 DNA reads TGTGCCAGCAGTGTTACCGGGACACCGTACAATGAGCAGTTCTTC.

This sequence joins TRBV7-2 and TRBJ1-2; 9 bases line up with TRBD1. This CDR3 has 14 amino acids. Trimming removed 5 bases from V and 7 bases from J; junction bases left unmatched: 8. Germline V gives CDR1 SGHTA, CDR2 FQGNSA. CDR3 protein: CASSVTGGVRGYTF. The CDR3 DNA is TGTGCCAGCAGCGTCACAGGGGGCGTACGTGGCTACACCTTC.

The chain links TRBV4-3 to TRBJ2-5; the match to TRBD2 covers 7 bases. The CDR3 runs 15 residues. The germline gives CDR1 LGHNA, CDR2 YSLEER. Trimming cost V 1 base and J 1 base; bases outside gene matches: 3. The CDR3 nucleotides are TGCGCCAGCAGCCAAGGTGCGGGAGTCCAAGAGACCCAGTACTTC. Protein product: CASSQGAGVQETQYF.

This chain connects TRBV3-1 (or the pseudogene TRBV3-2) to TRBJ2-7; no reliable D call. There are 15 residues in the CDR3. Germline V gives CDR1 LGHDT, CDR2 YNNKEL (reference sequence). With 2 bases removed from V and 3 bases from J, the gap between germline ends came to 14 bases. The CDR3 protein is CASSQMIAPVYEQYF. In DNA, the CDR3 is TGTGCCAGCAGCCAAATGATCGCGCCGGTCTACGAGCAGTACTTC.

V gene TRBV19 combines with J gene TRBJ2-7, with TRBD2 identical over 11 bases. The germline V gene encodes CDR1 LNHDA and CDR2 SQIVND (reference sequence). This CDR3 is 14 amino acids long. The V segment lost 5 bases and the J segment 3 bases; nucleotides outside the gene matches: 3. DNA of the CDR3: TGTGCCAGTAGTCCCGGGACTAGCGGCTACGAGCAGTACTTC. This sequence encodes CASSPGTSGYEQYF.

The chain carries TRBV6-5 and TRBJ1-5; D remains unclear. Germline-derived CDR1 and CDR2 are MNHEY and SVGAGI. Trimming removed 5 bases from V and 5 bases from J, with 10 bases in between. This CDR3 spans 13 amino acids. In nucleotides, the CDR3 is TGTGCCAGCAGTATAACAATGGATCAGCCCCAGCATTTT. Translation: CASSITMDQPQHF.

The chain uses TRBV11-3 and TRBJ2-5; D perhaps matches TRBD2 (6 bases). V gave up 4 bases and J gave up 5 bases, with 14 bases separating them. The CDR3 length is 14 residues. Germline assignment: CDR1 SGHNT and CDR2 YENEEA. Here the CDR3 DNA reads TGTGCCAGCAGCTCCGCTCGGGGGAGGGAGACCCAGTACTTC. Translated, it gives CASSSARGRETQYF.

This chain connects TRBV29-1 to TRBJ2-1; D might be TRBD2 (6 bases). Germline CDR1 reads SQVTM; CDR2 reads ANQGSEA. The CDR3 runs to 14 residues. The V end was cut by 2 bases, the J end by 1 base, with 9 bases between. CDR3 sequence reads: CSVERDSSYNEQFF. The CDR3 DNA reads as TGCAGCGTTGAAAGGGACTCGTCCTACAATGAGCAGTTCTTC.

The chain employs TRBV3-1 (or the pseudogene TRBV3-2) and TRBJ1-3; D is possibly TRBD1 (6 bases). V was clipped by 6 bases and J by 0 bases, with 15 bases between them. Germline V lookup: CDR1 LGHDT, CDR2 YNNKEL (reference sequence). The CDR3 has 16 amino acids. CDR3 sequence (DNA): TGTGCCAGCAGTCGAACACCGGACAGCTCTGGAAACACCATATATTTT. Amino acids: CASSRTPDSSGNTIYF.

This rearrangement joins TRBV27 to TRBJ2-1; D possibly corresponds to TRBD1 (7 bases). This CDR3 contains 15 residues. V was clipped by 1 base and J by 6 bases, with 13 bases between them. Germline loops: CDR1 MNHEY, CDR2 SMNVEV (reference sequence). CDR3 loop: CASSLWQGEVNEQFF. For the CDR3, the DNA is TGTGCCAGCAGTTTATGGCAGGGGGAGGTCAATGAGCAGTTCTTC.

The chain employs TRBV14 and TRBJ1-1, with 7 bases lining up with TRBD1. The germline V gene encodes CDR1 SGHDN and CDR2 FVKESK. With V trimmed by 4 bases and J by 11 bases, 13 bases remained unmatched. The length of the CDR3 is 14 residues. The CDR3 loop is CASSPFYQTGLAFF. CDR3 nucleotides: TGTGCCAGCAGCCCCTTCTACCAGACAGGGTTGGCTTTCTTT.

CDR3 region: CASSFSQQETQYF. CDR3 in DNA: TGTGCCAGCAGCTTCTCACAACAAGAGACCCAGTACTTC. The chain recombines TRBV7-9 with TRBJ2-5, with D unresolved. V was cut by 3 bases and J by 2 bases, with 7 bases left in between. Germline assignment: CDR1 SEHNR and CDR2 FQNEAQ (reference sequence). This CDR3 region has 13 residues.

The rearrangement joins TRBV6-5 to TRBJ1-2; D remains ambiguous. Germline assignment: CDR1 MNHEY and CDR2 SVGAGI. Trimming took off 1 base at V and 3 bases at J, with 9 bases between the two ends. The CDR3 loop spans 14 amino acids. The CDR3 here is CASSYWATDYGYTF. The CDR3 DNA sequence: TGTGCCAGCAGTTACTGGGCGACGGACTATGGCTACACCTTC.

This chain joins TRBV13 and TRBJ1-1, with D possibly being TRBD1 (5 bases). V lost 3 bases and J 5 bases, leaving 10 bases between the germline ends. This CDR3 is 13 amino acids long. From germline, CDR1 is PRHDT and CDR2 FYEKMQ (reference sequence). As DNA, the CDR3 is TGTGCCAGCAGCTTGGAGGAGGGGACTGAAGCTTTCTTT. It specifies CASSLEEGTEAFF.

This rearrangement joins TRBV27 to TRBJ2-7, with a possible D match to TRBD1 (6 bases). The CDR3 spans 16 residues. Trimming pared 2 bases from V and 2 bases from J, leaving 16 bases between. The germline gives CDR1 MNHEY, CDR2 SMNVEV (reference sequence). In DNA form, the CDR3 reads TGTGCCAGCAGTTTAGGGGTGGGGGCGGCACCCTACGAGCAGTACTTC. Its protein product is CASSLGVGAAPYEQYF.

The J gene is TRBJ1-5, the V gene TRBV19; weak D call: TRBD1 (6 bases). The CDR3 length is 15 residues. CDR1 and CDR2 from the germline V gene are LNHDA and SQIVND (reference sequence). Trimming took 5 bases from V and 6 from J, leaving 17 bases between them. The CDR3 nucleotides are TGTGCCAGTAGTGCCCGGACAGTGTTGGGTCAGCCCCAGCATTTT. Translation: CASSARTVLGQPQHF.